This entry describes one T cell receptor beta chain. Its antigen is not identified. This sample was taken from a study of Ad26.COV2.S vaccination and SARS-CoV-2 variants. Study-wide results and limits: Comparable non-spike TCR breadth was observed in vaccine and placebo recipients. Recipients given vaccine exceeded placebo recipients in spike-specific TCR breadth.

Treatment of the sample: roughly 18 received Ad26.COV2.S at low or high dose, single or two shots; about 5 received placebo; per-sample allocation not given. Each sample was drawn 63 days after the first injection (of vaccine or placebo). Vaccination employed an Ad26 vector expressing the Wuhan-strain SARS-CoV-2 spike. Clones were read by immunoSEQ multiplex PCR, and TCRdb kept only the in-frame ones, dropping some. The sample lists about 680,000 clones, 70% to 90% occurring once. The CDR3 is 11 residues long. Germline V gives CDR1 GTSNPN, CDR2 SVGIG (reference sequence). V was trimmed by 3 bases and J by 4 bases, leaving 5 bases between them.

The J gene is TRBJ2-3, the V gene TRBV30; D tentatively fits TRBD1 or TRBD2 (5 bases each). The input for sequencing was peripheral blood, taken in a trial of Ad26.COV2.S vaccine versus placebo. The TCR sequence derives from a person between 18 and 59 years old who received the Ad26.COV2.S COVID-19 vaccine or a placebo. CDR3 DNA: TGTGCCTGGAGGGGACCAGATACGCAGTATTTT. Amino acid sequence: CAWRGPDTQYF.